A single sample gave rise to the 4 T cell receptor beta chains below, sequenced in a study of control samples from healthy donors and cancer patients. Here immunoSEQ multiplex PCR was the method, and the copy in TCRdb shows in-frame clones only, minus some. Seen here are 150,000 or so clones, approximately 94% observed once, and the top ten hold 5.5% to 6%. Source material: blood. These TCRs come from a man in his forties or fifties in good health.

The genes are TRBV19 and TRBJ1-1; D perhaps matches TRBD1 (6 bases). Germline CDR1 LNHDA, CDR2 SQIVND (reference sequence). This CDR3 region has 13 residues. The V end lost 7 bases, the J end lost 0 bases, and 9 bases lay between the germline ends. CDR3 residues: CASIGTLNTEAFF. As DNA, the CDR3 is TGTGCCAGTATTGGGACATTGAACACTGAAGCTTTCTTT.

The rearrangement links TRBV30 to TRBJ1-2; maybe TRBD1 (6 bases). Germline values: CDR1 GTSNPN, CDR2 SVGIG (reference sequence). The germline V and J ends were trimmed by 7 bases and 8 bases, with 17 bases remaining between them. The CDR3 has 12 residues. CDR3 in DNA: TGTGCCTTCACGGAGGGGGTCGGGGGCTACACCTTC. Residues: CAFTEGVGGYTF.

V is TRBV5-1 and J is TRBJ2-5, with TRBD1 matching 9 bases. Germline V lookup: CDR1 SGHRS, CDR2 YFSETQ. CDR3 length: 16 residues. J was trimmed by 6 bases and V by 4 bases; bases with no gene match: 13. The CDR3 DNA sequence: TGCGCCAGCAGCCGAGAGGGACAGGGTTTGGTACAGACCCAGTACTTC. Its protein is CASSREGQGLVQTQYF. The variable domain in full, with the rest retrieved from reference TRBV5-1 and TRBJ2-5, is KAGVTQTPRYLIKTRGQQVTLSCSPISGHRSVSWYQQTPGQGLQFLFEYFSETQRNKGNFPGRFSGRQFSNSRSEMNVSTLELGDSALYLCASSREGQGLVQTQYFGPGTRLLVL.

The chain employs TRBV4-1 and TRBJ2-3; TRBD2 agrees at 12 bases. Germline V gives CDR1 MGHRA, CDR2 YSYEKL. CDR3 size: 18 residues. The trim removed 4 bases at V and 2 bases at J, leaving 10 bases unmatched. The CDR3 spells CASSPSPSGGVYTDTQYF. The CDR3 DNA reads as TGCGCCAGCAGCCCTTCTCCTAGCGGGGGGGTGTACACAGATACGCAGTATTTT.